This T cell receptor (beta chain) was recorded in a study of blood T cells in healthy people across ages. Study results and caveats: Greater diversity and more naive CD4+ cells were seen in long-lived donors than in aged donors.

This clonotype came up a few times. Its antigen remains unknown. A J-beta primer mix and a sample-barcoded 5' primer were used in a second PCR of about 7 to 12 cycles. One entry per CDR3 protein results from TCRdb running MiXCR on the 5' RACE reads. The table includes 550,000 to 700,000 distinct CDR3 sequences, approximately 30% detected once. The receptor was derived from a woman in her 70s in good health. Material: blood.

In DNA, the CDR3 is TGCAGTGCTAGTACTTCTGGTAACAGGGATAACTATGGCTACACCTTC. Residues: CSASTSGNRDNYGYTF. The J gene is TRBJ1-2, the V gene TRBV20-1; tentatively, D is TRBD1 (6 bases). Germline-derived CDR1 and CDR2 are DFQATT and SNEGSKA (reference sequence). Trimming pared 3 bases from V and 1 base from J, leaving 18 bases between. The CDR3 has 16 amino acids.